This T cell receptor (beta chain) was documented in a study of blood T cell repertoires in COVID-19. Overall study: The samples span acute and convalescent COVID-19 from the United States, Italy and Spain.

V lost 6 bases and J lost 2; bases outside the gene matches: 9. CDR1 is MNHEY, CDR2 SVGEGT, per germline. The CDR3 spans 16 residues. The data were produced by immunoSEQ multiplex PCR, yet TCRdb's version contains in-frame clones alone and is incomplete. The sample yields just under 300,000 clones, about 87% seen once. Sequenced material: peripheral blood. The sequence derives from a man between 65 and 85 years old with acute or convalescent COVID-19. V and J are TRBV6-2 or TRBV6-3 and TRBJ1-5; 8 positions match TRBD1. The CDR3 coding sequence is TGTGCCAGCAGCCCCGGGACAGGCGGGGGCAATCAGCCCCAGCATTTT. Protein product: CASSPGTGGGNQPQHF.